A single sample gave rise to the 23 T cell receptor beta chains below, sequenced in a study of cytomegalovirus exposure and HLA in healthy donors. PCR employed 60 Vbeta and 13 Jbeta primers. Generated by immunoSEQ multiplex PCR, the TCRdb table keeps only in-frame clones and is missing some. The sample yields 75,000 to 95,000 clones, 85% to 90% seen once. The material sequenced was PBMCs. The receptors were gathered from a man between 18 and 29 years old in good health and CMV-seronegative.

V gene TRBV6-5 combines with J gene TRBJ2-7; 9 nucleotides agree with TRBD1. V trimming: 7 bases; J trimming: 1 base; junction bases outside the gene matches: 8. CDR3 size: 15 residues. Germline loops: CDR1 MNHEY, CDR2 SVGAGI. The CDR3 protein is CASTRGQGRSYEQYF. Written as DNA, the CDR3 is TGTGCCAGCACCAGGGGACAGGGTCGATCCTACGAGCAGTACTTC.

This chain links TRBV19 with TRBJ2-3; D is possibly TRBD1 (5 bases). Germline CDR1 reads LNHDA; CDR2 reads SQIVND (reference sequence). V lost 7 bases, J lost 5 bases, and 13 bases lay in between. This CDR3 region has 13 residues. CDR3 loop: CASTGVGRDTQYF. For the CDR3, the DNA is TGTGCCAGTACAGGAGTGGGGCGAGATACGCAGTATTTT.

This chain joins TRBV21-1 and TRBJ1-1; the table names TRBD1, a call not compared with the DNA. TRBV21-1 is described as a pseudogene. CDR3 size: 13 residues. Here the CDR3 reads CASSKAQNTEAFF. The CDR3 nucleotides are TGTGCCAGCAGCAAAGCCCAGAACACTGAAGCTTTCTTT.

The genes are TRBV27 and TRBJ2-5; 10 nucleotides line up with TRBD2. Per the germline V gene, CDR1 is MNHEY and CDR2 is SMNVEV (reference sequence). The CDR3 spans 14 residues. Trimming cost V 7 bases and J 5 bases; bases outside gene matches: 7. The CDR3 loop is CASTKGLAMETQYF. CDR3 in DNA: TGTGCCAGCACCAAGGGACTAGCGATGGAGACCCAGTACTTC.

CDR3 amino acids: CASTLSLGGSPDTQYF. The CDR3 bases are TGTGCCAGCACCCTTTCCCTAGGAGGGAGTCCAGATACGCAGTATTTT. This chain joins TRBV7-9 and TRBJ2-3; TRBD2 is a possible D gene (6 bases). Germline assignment: CDR1 SEHNR and CDR2 FQNEAQ (reference sequence). CDR3 length: 16 amino acids. With 7 bases removed from V and 4 bases from J, the gap between germline ends came to 21 bases.

As for this clone: Distinct nucleotide sequences in the sample also encode this CDR3. V and J are TRBV2 and TRBJ2-1, with 10 bases identical to TRBD1. Unmatched junction bases numbered 10, after V lost 6 bases and J lost 8 bases. Germline CDR1 and CDR2: SNHLY and FYNNEI. CDR3 length: 15 amino acids. The CDR3 sequence is CASRVDRGRIYEQFF. In DNA, the CDR3 is TGTGCCAGCAGGGTAGACAGGGGGCGCATCTATGAGCAGTTCTTC.

The gene calls are TRBV18 and TRBJ2-3; 7 bases line up with TRBD2. The CDR3 extends over 16 amino acids. V was pared by 4 bases and J by 1 base, with 8 bases of the junction left unmatched. Germline V gives CDR1 KGHSH, CDR2 LQKENI. For the CDR3, the DNA is TGTGCCAGCTCACGGGGAGCGGGAAGGGGCACAGATACGCAGTATTTT. It translates to CASSRGAGRGTDTQYF.

The V call is TRBV7-3, the J call TRBJ2-2; the match to TRBD2 covers 8 bases. Germline V lookup: CDR1 SGHTA, CDR2 FQGTGA. V was clipped by 4 bases and J by 6 bases; unmatched bases: 1. CDR3 length: 13 amino acids. CDR3 protein: CASSSGGPGELFF. CDR3 bases: TGTGCCAGCAGCTCGGGAGGGCCCGGGGAGCTGTTTTTT. Combining the CDR3 with reference TRBV7-3 and TRBJ2-2 gives the whole variable domain GAGVSQTPSNKVTEKGKYVELRCDPISGHTALYWYRQSLGQGPEFLIYFQGTGAADDSGLPNDRFFAVRPEGSVSTLKIQRTERGDSAVYLCASSSGGPGELFFGEGSRLTVL.

The chain is built from TRBV28 and TRBJ1-1; no definite D call. Trimming took off 3 bases at V and 1 base at J, with 12 bases between the two ends. The CDR3 totals 15 residues. Germline V gene sequence: CDR1 MDHEN, CDR2 SYDVKM. The CDR3 region has the DNA TGTGCCAGCAGTTTGTATACAAGATGGAACACTGAAGCTTTCTTT. Translated, it gives CASSLYTRWNTEAFF.

The V call is TRBV6-5, the J call TRBJ1-5; D is uncertain. Germline V lookup: CDR1 MNHEY, CDR2 SVGAGI. The V gene lost 2 bases and the J gene lost 4 bases, with 9 bases spanning the gap. The CDR3 is 14 amino acids. This chain's CDR3 is CASSYVPTNQPQHF. CDR3 nucleotide sequence: TGTGCCAGCAGTTACGTCCCCACTAATCAGCCCCAGCATTTT.

This clone was picked up a small number of times. The J gene is TRBJ2-5, the V gene TRBV7-9; D might be TRBD2 (5 bases). CDR1 and CDR2 from the germline V gene are SEHNR and FQNEAQ (reference sequence). This CDR3 is 12 amino acids long. V was trimmed by 7 bases and J by 5 bases, leaving 11 bases between them. The CDR3 loop is CASIMTGETQYF. CDR3 nucleotide sequence: TGTGCCAGCATCATGACGGGGGAGACCCAGTACTTC.

The CDR3 nucleotides read TGCGCCAGCAGCCAAGGCCCTGGGTCTACACTAAATTCACCCCTCCACTTT. It specifies CASSQGPGSTLNSPLHF. The rearrangement uses TRBV4-3 and TRBJ1-6; D is undetermined. The V gene's germline CDR1 is LGHNA and CDR2 YSLEER. The CDR3 is 17 residues long. V was clipped by 1 base and J by 7 bases, with 17 bases between them.

This clone occurred once. The CDR3 region has the DNA TGTGCCACCGCGGGGACCAACGGGTACGAGCAGTACTTC. Protein product: CATAGTNGYEQYF. This chain links TRBV6-1 with TRBJ2-5; a possible D gene is TRBD2 (6 bases). Gene TRBJ2-7 matches the end of the DNA better, so the J call may be wrong. CDR1 is MNHNS and CDR2 is SASEGT in the germline V gene. The CDR3 covers 13 residues.

V gene TRBV18 combines with J gene TRBJ1-5; TRBD1 agrees at 8 bases. V shed 3 bases, J shed 6 bases, and the junction held 7 bases outside the gene matches. From germline, CDR1 is KGHSH and CDR2 LQKENI. This CDR3 has 15 residues. The CDR3 DNA follows: TGTGCCAGCTCACCGGACAGGGCGATGAGTCAGCCCCAGCATTTT. It yields the protein CASSPDRAMSQPQHF. Using reference TRBV18 and TRBJ1-5 for the parts outside the CDR3, the full variable domain is NAGVMQNPRHLVRRRGQEARLRCSPMKGHSHVYWYRQLPEEGLKFMVYLQKENIIDESGMPKERFSAEFPKEGPSILRIQQVVRGDSAAYFCASSPDRAMSQPQHFGDGTRLSIL.

The chain links TRBV7-9 to TRBJ2-1, with 12 bases identical to TRBD2. There are 17 residues in the CDR3. Germline CDR1 SEHNR, CDR2 FQNEAQ (reference sequence). The ends lost 1 base at V and 8 bases at J; junction bases unmatched: 9. Here the CDR3 DNA reads TGTGCCAGCAGCTTAGAGGAACGACTAGCGGGAGTTTATGAGCAGTTCTTC. Encoded protein: CASSLEERLAGVYEQFF.

The chain employs TRBV27 and TRBJ2-7; tentatively, D is TRBD1 (6 bases). V shed 3 bases and J shed 0 bases, with 15 bases lying between them. Germline CDR1 and CDR2: MNHEY and SMNVEV (reference sequence). This CDR3 has 16 residues. CDR3 DNA sequence: TGTGCCAGCAGTTTTTATGGGGGCTCAAGCTCCTACGAGCAGTACTTC. This translates into CASSFYGGSSSYEQYF.

V and J are TRBV27 and TRBJ2-7; D is ambiguous. The ends were cut back, 2 bases at V and 4 bases at J, with 18 bases in the middle. Germline V lookup: CDR1 MNHEY, CDR2 SMNVEV (reference sequence). This CDR3 has 16 amino acids. The CDR3 is CASSLSLRSYVYEQYF. The CDR3 coding sequence is TGTGCCAGCAGTTTAAGTCTCCGTTCCTATGTGTACGAGCAGTACTTC.

This chain joins TRBV27 and TRBJ1-6, with D possibly TRBD1 on 6 matching bases. Trimming took off 8 bases at V and 7 bases at J, with 15 bases between the two ends. Germline V gene data show CDR1 as MNHEY and CDR2 as SMNVEV (reference sequence). This CDR3 has 14 amino acids. The CDR3 nucleotides are TGTGCCAGCGGGGGGGCGGTCCCGAATTCACCCCTCCACTTT. Protein sequence: CASGGAVPNSPLHF.

The table lists this clone with a count of one. The chain links TRBV6-5 to TRBJ2-5; TRBD1 agrees at 9 bases. CDR3 length equals 15 residues. Germline CDR1 reads MNHEY; CDR2 reads SVGAGI. V lost 6 bases and J lost 6; bases outside the gene matches: 11. Here the CDR3 DNA reads TGTGCCAGCAGGGATCCACAGGGGGCCGGAAAGACCCAGTACTTC. Translating gives CASRDPQGAGKTQYF.

The chain combines TRBV5-6 with TRBJ1-1, with 7 bases matching TRBD1. Germline lookup yields CDR1 SGHDT and CDR2 YYEEEE. V dropped 2 bases and J dropped 1; count of bases not matched to a gene: 5. The CDR3 loop spans 15 amino acids. CDR3 sequence: CASSFLDRPNTEAFF. The CDR3 DNA reads TGTGCCAGCAGCTTCCTGGACAGGCCGAACACTGAAGCTTTCTTT.

The chain recombines TRBV5-1 with TRBJ2-7, with a weak D call TRBD1 (5 bases). CDR1 and CDR2 from the germline V gene are SGHRS and YFSETQ. Deletions cut 6 bases from V and 7 bases from J, with 26 bases between. The CDR3 extends over 16 amino acids. The CDR3 loop reads CASKVTGGPTPGEQYF. The CDR3 coding sequence is TGCGCCAGCAAAGTCACCGGCGGACCAACCCCAGGGGAGCAGTACTTC.

V gene TRBV28 combines with J gene TRBJ2-1, with D unclear. The V and J ends lost 6 bases and 3 bases respectively, with 18 bases between them. Germline loops: CDR1 MDHEN, CDR2 SYDVKM. CDR3 length: 16 residues. The CDR3 DNA sequence: TGTGCCAGCAGCCATGGAACCCCTAGGATCTACAATGAGCAGTTCTTC. Translating gives CASSHGTPRIYNEQFF.

This rearrangement joins TRBV6-4 to TRBJ2-3, with 7 bases aligning to TRBD2. The CDR3 has 15 amino acids. J was trimmed by 2 bases and V by 4 bases; bases with no gene match: 6. Germline CDR1 MRHNA, CDR2 SNTAGT. The CDR3 bases are TGTGCCAGCAGTGTGATAAGCGGGGACACAGATACGCAGTATTTT. Protein: CASSVISGDTDTQYF.